Presented here are 32 T cell receptor beta chains from one specimen sequenced in a study of cytomegalovirus exposure and HLA in healthy donors. Both 60 Vbeta primers and 13 Jbeta primers went into the PCR. Profiled with immunoSEQ multiplex PCR; TCRdb holds only in-frame clones, not every one. The data show roughly 68,000 clones, about 72% seen once. Sequencing used PBMCs. The source of these receptors is a man aged 40-49 years in good health and CMV-seropositive.

The chain has TRBV11-3 and TRBJ2-1; TRBD2 is a possible D gene (5 bases). Per the germline V gene, CDR1 is SGHNT and CDR2 is YENEEA. This CDR3 region has 18 residues. With 0 bases removed from V and 5 bases from J, the gap between germline ends came to 20 bases. In DNA, the CDR3 is TGTGCCAGCAGCTTAGAAGGACTGTGGGGTAAACCTCACAATGAGCAGTTCTTC. Amino acids: CASSLEGLWGKPHNEQFF. Together with reference TRBV11-3 and TRBJ2-1, the CDR3 gives the full variable domain: EAGVVQSPRYKIIEKKQPVAFWCNPISGHNTLYWYLQNLGQGPELLIRYENEEAVDDSQLPKDRFSAERLKGVDSTLKIQPAELGDSAVYLCASSLEGLWGKPHNEQFFGPGTRLTVL.

The J gene is TRBJ2-5, the V gene TRBV5-1; TRBD2 matches at 8 bases. Germline CDR1 is SGHRS and CDR2 is YFSETQ. There are 16 residues in the CDR3. J lost 2 bases, V lost 4 bases, and 10 bases had no gene match. The CDR3 spells CASSQLAGPIQETQYF. In DNA form, the CDR3 reads TGCGCCAGCAGCCAATTAGCGGGGCCGATACAAGAGACCCAGTACTTC.

The sample holds a few counts of this clone. The V call is TRBV5-1, the J call TRBJ1-2; perhaps TRBD1 as D (6 bases). The CDR3 is 15 residues long. V was clipped by 1 base and J by 5 bases, with 15 bases between them. Germline V gives CDR1 SGHRS, CDR2 YFSETQ. CDR3 sequence: CASSLTGNGGYGYTF. The CDR3 DNA is TGCGCCAGCAGCTTGACAGGGAATGGTGGGTATGGCTACACCTTC. The variable domain in full, completed from reference TRBV5-1 and TRBJ1-2, reads KAGVTQTPRYLIKTRGQQVTLSCSPISGHRSVSWYQQTPGQGLQFLFEYFSETQRNKGNFPGRFSGRQFSNSRSEMNVSTLELGDSALYLCASSLTGNGGYGYTFGSGTRLTVV.

The V and J genes are TRBV19 and TRBJ2-7, with TRBD1 matching 8 bases. Germline V gene data show CDR1 as LNHDA and CDR2 as SQIVND (reference sequence). This CDR3 is 15 amino acids long. The V segment lost 3 bases and the J segment 7 bases; nucleotides outside the gene matches: 11. The CDR3 spells CASSMAGTGGLEQYF. CDR3 bases: TGTGCCAGTAGTATGGCCGGGACAGGTGGGTTAGAGCAGTACTTC.

V and J are TRBV7-9 and TRBJ1-6, with 7 bases lining up with TRBD1. V was pared by 3 bases and J by 8 bases, with 7 bases of the junction left unmatched. CDR1 and CDR2 (germline): SEHNR, FQNEAQ (reference sequence). The CDR3 consists of 15 residues. CDR3 nucleotides: TGTGCCAGCAGCTTGGGATCGACAGGGTATTCACCCCTCCACTTT. It is translated as CASSLGSTGYSPLHF.

The V gene is TRBV7-9, the J gene TRBJ1-1; D is ambiguous. The CDR3 length is 13 residues. With 6 bases removed from V and 6 bases from J, the gap between germline ends came to 14 bases. CDR1 and CDR2 (germline): SEHNR, FQNEAQ (reference sequence). CDR3 sequence (DNA): TGTGCCAGCAGGACTTACGGCCGGGCTGAAGCTTTCTTT. Its translation: CASRTYGRAEAFF.

The genes are TRBV19 and TRBJ1-4, with D hard to call. This CDR3 contains 14 residues. V was cut by 9 bases and J by 1 base, with 12 bases left in between. Germline values: CDR1 LNHDA, CDR2 SQIVND (reference sequence). The CDR3 region is CASKDRETNEKLFF. The CDR3 DNA sequence: TGTGCCAGCAAAGATCGGGAAACTAATGAAAAACTGTTTTTT.

The chain joins TRBV30 to TRBJ2-5; no clear D. Deletions cut 6 bases from V and 2 bases from J, with 4 bases between. The CDR3 consists of 10 residues. From germline, CDR1 is GTSNPN and CDR2 SVGIG (reference sequence). The chain's CDR3 is CACGQETQYF. The CDR3 nucleotides are TGTGCCTGCGGGCAAGAGACCCAGTACTTC.

V gene TRBV18 combines with J gene TRBJ1-4, with 8 bases that match TRBD1. With V trimmed by 3 bases and J by 8 bases, 8 bases remained unmatched. This CDR3 comprises 15 residues. CDR1 is KGHSH and CDR2 is LQKENI in the germline V gene. The CDR3 DNA is TGTGCCAGCTCACCTTACGGGACAGGAGGCGAAAAACTGTTTTTT. Translating gives CASSPYGTGGEKLFF.

This clone was picked up one time. V usage is TRBV5-1 and J usage is TRBJ1-2, with 8 bases lining up with TRBD1. After removal of 1 base from V and 8 bases from J, the junction contained 7 bases not matched to a gene. The CDR3 consists of 14 residues. Germline V gene sequence: CDR1 SGHRS, CDR2 YFSETQ. CDR3 sequence reads: CASSLPGQGTGYTF. The CDR3 DNA reads as TGCGCCAGCAGCTTGCCCGGACAGGGAACGGGCTACACCTTC.

This clone was observed a few times. This chain joins TRBV29-1 and TRBJ2-1, with a tentative D call TRBD1 (5 bases). This CDR3 is 13 amino acids long. The germline CDR1 and CDR2 sequences are SQVTM and ANQGSEA. Trimming removed 7 bases from V and 4 bases from J, with 14 bases in between. The CDR3 loop is CSAFASGYNEQFF. CDR3 nucleotide sequence: TGCAGCGCGTTTGCCTCAGGGTACAATGAGCAGTTCTTC.

This clone was recorded only once. The rearrangement links TRBV11-3 to TRBJ1-1; 7 bases agree with TRBD1. The CDR3 covers 15 residues. Germline lookup yields CDR1 SGHNT and CDR2 YENEEA. Losses at the gene ends were 5 bases for V and 5 bases for J; bases not matched to a gene: 11. DNA of the CDR3: TGTGCCAGCAGCCCTCCTAGGGGGCGAGGGACTGAAGCTTTCTTT. Translated, it gives CASSPPRGRGTEAFF. The variable domain in full, completed from reference TRBV11-3 and TRBJ1-1, reads EAGVVQSPRYKIIEKKQPVAFWCNPISGHNTLYWYLQNLGQGPELLIRYENEEAVDDSQLPKDRFSAERLKGVDSTLKIQPAELGDSAVYLCASSPPRGRGTEAFFGQGTRLTVV.

This clone occurred a few times. The rearrangement joins TRBV18 to TRBJ2-4, with 7 positions matching TRBD2. Germline V CDR1 and CDR2: KGHSH, LQKENI. The CDR3 spans 15 residues. Germline trimming cut 8 bases from V and 8 bases from J; bases unmatched to any gene: 15. The DNA for the CDR3 is TGTGCCAGCACGGAACGGTGGGGAGGGGATCACATTCAGTACTTC. It yields the protein CASTERWGGDHIQYF.

This clone has only a few counts. The chain has TRBV30 and TRBJ2-4; 8 bases line up with TRBD1. This CDR3 spans 17 amino acids. Per germline, CDR1 GTSNPN and CDR2 SVGIG (reference sequence). The CDR3 nucleotides read TGTGCGATGTGGACAGGGCACCTACCTCTAGCCAAAAACATTCAGTACTTC. Amino acids: CAMWTGHLPLAKNIQYF.

The V call is TRBV4-3, the J call TRBJ2-1; D is perhaps TRBD2 (5 bases). This CDR3 has 15 amino acids. CDR1 is LGHNA, CDR2 YSLEER, per germline. The V end lost 4 bases, the J end lost 7 bases, and 17 bases lay between the germline ends. The DNA of the CDR3 is TGCGCCAGCAGCCTCTCATCCGGGGTCCTGAATGAGCAGTTCTTC. Encoded protein: CASSLSSGVLNEQFF.

The chain combines TRBV7-9 with TRBJ1-1, with D uncertain. V gave up 1 base and J gave up 7 bases, with 7 bases separating them. Germline V gene lookup returns CDR1 SEHNR and CDR2 FQNEAQ (reference sequence). The CDR3 consists of 12 residues. In nucleotides, the CDR3 is TGTGCCAGCAGCTTAGTTTTCGGTGAAGCTTTCTTT. It encodes CASSLVFGEAFF.

This clone showed up just a few times. The chain links TRBV2 to TRBJ1-5; a possible D gene is TRBD1 (5 bases). V dropped 6 bases and J dropped 7 bases, with 22 bases sitting between them. CDR3 length: 16 amino acids. Germline CDR1 reads SNHLY; CDR2 reads FYNNEI. In nucleotides, the CDR3 is TGTGCCAGCAGCCCCTTGGGGGGTACCGTCCCACAGCCCCAGCATTTT. Translated: CASSPLGGTVPQPQHF.

J is TRBJ1-1 and V is TRBV5-1; D is undetermined. This CDR3 is 14 amino acids long. CDR1 and CDR2 from the germline V gene are SGHRS and YFSETQ. Deletions cut 1 base from V and 1 base from J, with 8 bases between. CDR3 loop: CASSLSTANTEAFF. DNA of the CDR3: TGCGCCAGCAGCTTGTCCACAGCGAACACTGAAGCTTTCTTT.

This clone appeared a few times. The chain recombines TRBV7-3 with TRBJ2-2, with D possibly TRBD1 on 6 matching bases. Germline V gene sequence: CDR1 SGHTA, CDR2 FQGTGA. This CDR3 is built from 13 residues. V lost 5 bases to trimming and J lost 7 bases, with 11 bases between them. The CDR3 DNA reads TGTGCCAGCAGCGAACGACAGGACGGGGAGCTGTTTTTT. This translates into CASSERQDGELFF.

A note on this clone: At one boundary the junction diverges from the germline segment, which might be a read error. This sample includes further DNA sequences coding for the same CDR3. V is TRBV28 and J is TRBJ1-3; D call uncertain. Germline V gene lookup returns CDR1 MDHEN and CDR2 SYDVKM. The CDR3 is made up of 14 amino acids. The CDR3 loop is CASSPLGSGNTIYF. The CDR3 nucleotides read TGTGCCAGCAGTCCCCTCGGGTCTGGAAATACCATATATTTT. Complete variable domain (other parts from reference TRBV28 and TRBJ1-3): DVKVTQSSRYLVKRTGEKVFLECVQDMDHENMFWYRQDPGLGLRLIYFSYDVKMKEKGDIPEGYSVSREKKERFSLILESASTNQTSMYLCASSPLGSGNTIYFGEGSWLTVV.

The sample holds a few counts of this clone. CDR3 loop: CASSPGDRENNEKLFF. In DNA, the CDR3 is TGTGCCAGCAGCCCCGGGGACAGGGAGAATAATGAAAAACTGTTTTTT. The chain combines TRBV7-9 with TRBJ1-4; 9 bases fit TRBD1. The germline V gene has CDR1 SEHNR and CDR2 FQNEAQ (reference sequence). V dropped 5 bases and J dropped 4; count of bases not matched to a gene: 8. The CDR3 runs 16 residues. Combining the CDR3 with reference TRBV7-9 and TRBJ1-4 gives the whole variable domain DTGVSQNPRHKITKRGQNVTFRCDPISEHNRLYWYRQTLGQGPEFLTYFQNEAQLEKSRLLSDRFSAERPKGSFSTLEIQRTEQGDSAMYLCASSPGDRENNEKLFFGSGTQLSVL.

The chain uses TRBV6-5 and TRBJ1-6; 7 bases map to TRBD1. This CDR3 contains 15 residues. Germline V lookup: CDR1 MNHEY, CDR2 SVGAGI. V gave up 6 bases and J gave up 9 bases; unmatched junction bases: 11. CDR3 loop: CASSPSEGAASPLHF. The CDR3 DNA follows: TGTGCCAGCAGCCCCTCGGAGGGGGCGGCTTCACCCCTCCACTTT.

The chain is built from TRBV29-1 and TRBJ2-7, with 8 bases that match TRBD1. The CDR3 runs to 11 residues. Germline assignment: CDR1 SQVTM and CDR2 ANQGSEA. Trimming removed 7 bases from V and 5 bases from J; junction bases left unmatched: 4. The CDR3 loop is CSGQGFDEQYF. In DNA form, the CDR3 reads TGCAGCGGACAGGGGTTCGACGAGCAGTACTTC.

V and J are TRBV2 and TRBJ2-3, with 12 bases aligning to TRBD1. The V gene's germline CDR1 is SNHLY and CDR2 FYNNEI. This CDR3 spans 14 amino acids. With V trimmed by 7 bases and J by 5 bases, 4 bases remained unmatched. As DNA, the CDR3 is TGTGCCAGCAAGGGGACAGGGGGCTTAGATACGCAGTATTTT. It specifies CASKGTGGLDTQYF.

The chain is built from TRBV6-6 and TRBJ1-6; 7 nucleotides agree with TRBD1. V shed 6 bases and J 4 bases; nucleotides not matched to a gene: 6. The CDR3 has 15 residues. CDR1 is MNHNY and CDR2 is SVGAGI in the germline V gene (reference sequence). This chain's CDR3 is CASSSGDSYNSPLHF. In DNA, the CDR3 is TGTGCCAGCAGCTCGGGGGACAGTTATAATTCACCCCTCCACTTT.

The chain employs TRBV2 and TRBJ2-7, with 8 bases matching TRBD2. The CDR3 extends over 14 amino acids. Germline loops: CDR1 SNHLY, CDR2 FYNNEI. V was clipped by 6 bases and J by 3 bases; unmatched bases: 7. The CDR3 sequence: CASRGLVVVYEQYF. For the CDR3, the DNA is TGTGCCAGCAGGGGACTAGTGGTAGTCTACGAGCAGTACTTC.

The gene calls are TRBV4-1 and TRBJ1-2; 7 nucleotides align to TRBD1. In germline, CDR1 is MGHRA, CDR2 YSYEKL. This CDR3 contains 14 residues. The junction had 8 bases not matched to a gene; V was cut back by 2 bases and J by 8 bases. CDR3 sequence (DNA): TGCGCCAGCAGCCAACCCTTGGACAGGTACGGCTACACCTTC. Its protein product is CASSQPLDRYGYTF.

The chain links TRBV4-1 to TRBJ1-4; D perhaps matches TRBD1 (5 bases). CDR1 MGHRA and CDR2 YSYEKL come from the germline V gene. This CDR3 comprises 16 residues. The DNA of the CDR3 is TGCGCAAGCTCCGGGGGGACCAACAGGTTTGAGAGAAAACTGTTTTTT. Translating it yields CASSGGTNRFERKLFF.

The chain combines TRBV5-8 with TRBJ2-7; 8 bases fit TRBD2. The germline V gene encodes CDR1 SGHTS and CDR2 YDEGEE. This CDR3 is 17 amino acids long. Unmatched junction bases numbered 16, after V lost 4 bases and J lost 4 bases. The CDR3 protein is CASSTGHGGVWVYEQYF. CDR3 DNA: TGTGCCAGCAGCACCGGCCACGGGGGGGTTTGGGTGTACGAGCAGTACTTC.

This rearrangement joins TRBV23-1 to TRBJ2-2; 9 bases align to TRBD2. TRBV23-1 falls under the ORF class, with uncertain function. Trimming took 6 bases from V and 2 from J; bases not matched to a gene: 10. The CDR3 consists of 17 residues. This CDR3 is CASRGSGGPVNTGELFF. The CDR3 bases are TGCGCCAGCAGGGGTAGCGGGGGCCCAGTCAACACCGGGGAGCTGTTTTTT.

This clone was found a few times. This chain links TRBV18 with TRBJ1-1, with 8 nucleotides matching TRBD1. J lost 5 bases, V lost 3 bases, and 2 bases had no gene match. The CDR3 contains 13 residues. CDR1 KGHSH and CDR2 LQKENI come from the germline V gene. Here the CDR3 DNA reads TGTGCCAGCTCACCGGACAGGGTAACTGAAGCTTTCTTT. This translates into CASSPDRVTEAFF.

The chain combines TRBV4-1 with TRBJ1-3, with TRBD1 matching over 8 bases. Per the germline V gene, CDR1 is MGHRA and CDR2 is YSYEKL. The CDR3 covers 16 residues. V was clipped by 5 bases and J by 2 bases; unmatched bases: 8. The CDR3 sequence: CASSSGGSLAGNTIYF. The CDR3 DNA is TGCGCCAGCAGCTCAGGGGGCAGTTTGGCTGGAAACACCATATATTTT.